Presented here are 27 T cell receptor beta chains from one specimen sequenced in a study of CD8 T cells in ankylosing spondylitis. General study points: One TCR beta motif, made up of about 8 highly homologous variants, appeared characteristic of ankylosing spondylitis blood.

TCRdb reprocessed the 5' RACE reads via MiXCR and lists one record per CDR3 protein. Seen here are fewer than 650,000 distinct CDR3 sequences, about an eighth observed once, and the top ten hold over 6.5%. Their antigen targets remain unknown. Sequences were obtained from blood, either unsorted or a sorted T cell fraction (not recorded which). All receptors derive from a male donor with ankylosing spondylitis.

This clonotype was detected many times. The gene calls are TRBV5-1 and TRBJ1-1; no definite D call. The CDR3 has 15 amino acids. Looked up from germline, CDR1 is SGHRS and CDR2 is YFSETQ. V was cut by 5 bases and J by 1 base, with 15 bases left in between. This CDR3 is CASRGEAGKNTEAFF. In DNA form, the CDR3 reads TGCGCCAGCAGAGGCGAGGCCGGGAAGAACACTGAAGCTTTCTTT.

This chain connects TRBV4-2 to TRBJ1-2, with D perhaps TRBD1 (5 bases). This CDR3 has 14 amino acids. Trimming removed 0 bases at V and 4 bases at J, with 9 bases between. Germline values: CDR1 LGHNA, CDR2 YNFKEQ. The CDR3 coding sequence is TGTGCCAGCAGCCAAGAGTACAGGTCCTATGGCTACACCTTC. This gives the protein CASSQEYRSYGYTF.

The genes are TRBV3-1 and TRBJ2-7; D is unresolved. Trimming took 4 bases from V and 4 from J, leaving 8 bases between them. The CDR3 contains 12 residues. The germline V gene encodes CDR1 LGHDT and CDR2 YNNKEL (reference sequence). For the CDR3, the DNA is TGTGCCAGCAGCCTGAACCAATACGAGCAGTACTTC. Protein: CASSLNQYEQYF.

This clonotype has more than one count but fewer than ten. The rearrangement uses TRBV3-1 and TRBJ1-5; a possible D gene is TRBD1 (5 bases). Germline lookup yields CDR1 LGHDT and CDR2 YNNKEL (reference sequence). The CDR3 covers 15 residues. V lost 4 bases to trimming and J lost 6 bases, with 16 bases between them. The DNA for the CDR3 is TGTGCCAGCAGCCCAAGGGGAGGGGACGGTCAGCCCCAGCATTTT. Its translation: CASSPRGGDGQPQHF.

Worth noting for this clonotype: At one boundary the junction diverges from the germline segment, which might be a read error. The chain has TRBV12-3 or TRBV12-4 and TRBJ2-1, with a weak D call TRBD2 (5 bases). The CDR3 has 18 amino acids. This CDR3 is CACSFGRADQSSYNEQFF. The CDR3 region has the DNA TGTGCCTGCAGTTTCGGGCGGGCGGACCAAAGCTCCTACAATGAGCAGTTCTTC.

As regards this clonotype: One end of the junction fails to match germline, which may point to a read error. J is TRBJ2-1 and V is TRBV28; 14 bases agree with TRBD2. The CDR3 is 16 residues long. The germline CDR1 and CDR2 sequences are MDHEN and SYDVKM. CDR3 loop: CARSWAGLAGDNEQFF. The CDR3 nucleotides are TGTGCCAGAAGTTGGGCGGGACTAGCGGGAGACAATGAGCAGTTCTTC.

In this sample, this clonotype turned up many times. The genes are TRBV7-2 and TRBJ1-4; 7 bases are shared with TRBD1. V dropped 1 base and J dropped 7; count of bases not matched to a gene: 6. The germline CDR1 and CDR2 sequences are SGHTA and FQGNSA. The CDR3 loop spans 15 amino acids. The CDR3 nucleotides read TGTGCCAGCAGCTTAGGTAGGGGGCTGGGTGAAAAACTGTTTTTT. The encoded protein is CASSLGRGLGEKLFF. Variable domain in full (rest from reference TRBV7-2 and TRBJ1-4): GAGVSQSPSNKVTEKGKDVELRCDPISGHTALYWYRQSLGQGLEFLIYFQGNSAPDKSGLPSDRFSAERTGGSVSTLTIQRTQQEDSAVYLCASSLGRGLGEKLFFGSGTQLSVL.

This clonotype was picked up a small number of times. The J gene is TRBJ2-7, the V gene TRBV15, with TRBD1 matching over 10 bases. CDR3 length: 15 residues. The germline gives CDR1 LNHNV, CDR2 YYDKDF (reference sequence). J gave up 3 bases and V 1 base, and 3 bases lay outside the gene matches. The DNA for the CDR3 is TGTGCCACCAGCAGAGTGGACAGGGGGAACTACGAGCAGTACTTC. Encoded protein: CATSRVDRGNYEQYF.

The table lists this clonotype with many counts. The chain combines TRBV5-1 with TRBJ2-6; maybe TRBD1 (5 bases). CDR1 and CDR2 from the germline V gene are SGHRS and YFSETQ. V was pared by 4 bases and J by 0 bases, with 11 bases between. The CDR3 covers 16 residues. The DNA of the CDR3 is TGCGCCAGCAGCCTCGACAGCAACTCTGGGGCCAACGTCCTGACTTTC. This translates into CASSLDSNSGANVLTF.

This clonotype has a handful of counts. The CDR3 sequence is CATSDRNSDTQYF. The CDR3 DNA reads as TGTGCCACCAGTGACAGAAATTCAGATACGCAGTATTTT. The V call is TRBV24-1, the J call TRBJ2-3; no firm D call. The CDR3 spans 13 residues. V shed 4 bases and J shed 4 bases, with 8 bases lying between them. Germline CDR1 reads KGHDR; CDR2 reads SFDVKD.

The table lists this clonotype with many counts. This chain uses TRBV29-1 with TRBJ2-3; 8 nucleotides align to TRBD2. The germline gives CDR1 SQVTM, CDR2 ANQGSEA. Trimming at V came to 6 bases and at J to 4 bases, leaving 9 bases not matched to a gene. The CDR3 has 14 amino acids. DNA for the CDR3: TGCAGCGTACTCGGGGGGGGGAACGCAGATACGCAGTATTTT. Amino acids: CSVLGGGNADTQYF.

This chain uses TRBV12-3 or TRBV12-4 with TRBJ2-5; D remains unclear. This CDR3 is 14 amino acids long. V lost 1 base to trimming and J lost 4 bases, with 10 bases between them. CDR3 in amino acids: CASSLVLARETQYF. The CDR3 nucleotides read TGTGCCAGCAGTTTAGTACTGGCCCGAGAGACCCAGTACTTC.

This clonotype was picked up a small number of times. The rearrangement links TRBV20-1 to TRBJ2-7; 9 bases map to TRBD2. J was trimmed by 2 bases and V by 0 bases; bases with no gene match: 8. Germline CDR1 is DFQATT and CDR2 is SNEGSKA (reference sequence). There are 16 residues in the CDR3. The CDR3 DNA is TGCAGTGCTAGAGATCGACGACTAGCGGTACCCTACGAGCAGTACTTC. Translated: CSARDRRLAVPYEQYF.

This clonotype was detected ten times or more. The chain carries TRBV5-1 and TRBJ2-5, with D unresolved. The V end was cut by 2 bases, the J end by 1 base, with 6 bases between. CDR1 SGHRS and CDR2 YFSETQ come from the germline V gene. This CDR3 has 13 amino acids. CDR3 nucleotides: TGCGCCAGCAGCTTAAGTGGCCAAGAGACCCAGTACTTC. This translates into CASSLSGQETQYF.

A few counts support this clonotype. The chain recombines TRBV20-1 with TRBJ1-1; TRBD1 might be the D (6 bases). Trimming left V 0 bases short and J 4 bases short, with 18 bases between. The germline gives CDR1 DFQATT, CDR2 SNEGSKA (reference sequence). The CDR3 length is 16 residues. CDR3 nucleotides: TGCAGTGCTAGAGATTCTCAAAAGGGGGTCCGCACTGAAGCTTTCTTT. Translating gives CSARDSQKGVRTEAFF.

The gene calls are TRBV20-1 and TRBJ1-5; no reliable D call. Trimming shortened V by 1 base and J by 11 bases, and 15 bases separated the two germline ends. CDR1 is DFQATT and CDR2 is SNEGSKA in the germline V gene (reference sequence). The CDR3 covers 13 residues. CDR3 DNA sequence: TGCAGTGCTAGAGCCGGTTCCTCGGGGACCCAGCATTTT. Its translation is CSARAGSSGTQHF.

Many counts were recorded for this clonotype. The J gene is TRBJ1-6, the V gene TRBV20-1; TRBD1 might be the D (6 bases). Germline lookup yields CDR1 DFQATT and CDR2 SNEGSKA (reference sequence). CDR3 size: 14 residues. V gave up 7 bases and J gave up 8 bases, with 18 bases separating them. The CDR3 here is CSGTEGGFYSPLHF. DNA of the CDR3: TGCAGTGGGACTGAGGGGGGCTTCTATTCACCCCTCCACTTT.

J is TRBJ1-3 and V is TRBV7-9; a weak D match, TRBD1 (5 bases). CDR1 and CDR2 (germline): SEHNR, FQNEAQ (reference sequence). This CDR3 comprises 17 residues. The V end lost 5 bases, the J end lost 0 bases, and 17 bases lay between the germline ends. The CDR3 nucleotides read TGTGCCAGCAGCCCAACCTTCTTCGGGGGCTCTGGAAACACCATATATTTT. This translates into CASSPTFFGGSGNTIYF.

This clonotype occurred many times. The chain recombines TRBV18 with TRBJ2-1; 9 bases align to TRBD1. Germline V gene data show CDR1 as KGHSH and CDR2 as LQKENI. CDR3 size: 14 residues. The J segment lost 8 bases and the V segment lost 5 bases, leaving 7 bases of the junction unmatched. CDR3 DNA sequence: TGTGCCAGCTCATCCGGGACAGGGACCGATGAGCAGTTCTTC. Amino acids: CASSSGTGTDEQFF. The complete variable domain, with remaining parts taken from reference TRBV18 and TRBJ2-1, reads NAGVMQNPRHLVRRRGQEARLRCSPMKGHSHVYWYRQLPEEGLKFMVYLQKENIIDESGMPKERFSAEFPKEGPSILRIQQVVRGDSAAYFCASSSGTGTDEQFFGPGTRLTVL.

V gene TRBV20-1 combines with J gene TRBJ2-1; the match to TRBD1 covers 8 bases. The V gene's germline CDR1 is DFQATT and CDR2 SNEGSKA (reference sequence). The CDR3 sequence is 14 residues long. The ends lost 4 bases at V and 5 bases at J; junction bases unmatched: 7. CDR3 in amino acids: CSATTGGVNNEQFF. CDR3 in DNA: TGCAGTGCTACCACAGGGGGAGTTAACAATGAGCAGTTCTTC.

The chain has TRBV11-3 and TRBJ2-3; the D gene is possibly TRBD2 (5 bases). The length of the CDR3 is 15 residues. The V gene lost 0 bases and the J gene lost 3 bases, with 10 bases spanning the gap. CDR1 is SGHNT, CDR2 YENEEA, per germline. DNA of the CDR3: TGTGCCAGCAGCTTAGAAGGGAGAGGGACAGATACGCAGTATTTT. As protein: CASSLEGRGTDTQYF. Using reference TRBV11-3 and TRBJ2-3 for the parts outside the CDR3, the full variable domain is EAGVVQSPRYKIIEKKQPVAFWCNPISGHNTLYWYLQNLGQGPELLIRYENEEAVDDSQLPKDRFSAERLKGVDSTLKIQPAELGDSAVYLCASSLEGRGTDTQYFGPGTRLTVL.

This clonotype came up a few times. The V call is TRBV28, the J call TRBJ1-2; no definite D call. V shed 2 bases and J shed 7 bases, with 14 bases lying between them. Per the germline V gene, CDR1 is MDHEN and CDR2 is SYDVKM. The CDR3 loop spans 14 amino acids. The CDR3: CASSLASTQIGYTF. The CDR3, as DNA: TGTGCCAGCAGTTTAGCTTCCACCCAAATTGGCTACACCTTC.

The chain has TRBV29-1 and TRBJ2-5; 8 nucleotides line up with TRBD1. CDR1 is SQVTM and CDR2 is ANQGSEA in the germline V gene. Trimming cost V 2 bases and J 5 bases; bases outside gene matches: 10. The CDR3 is made up of 15 amino acids. This CDR3 is CSVEIGRGLSETQYF. The CDR3 DNA sequence: TGCAGCGTTGAAATCGGCAGGGGGCTTTCGGAGACCCAGTACTTC. Full variable domain (outside the CDR3, taken from reference TRBV29-1 and TRBJ2-5): SAVISQKPSRDICQRGTSLTIQCQVDSQVTMMFWYRQQPGQSLTLIATANQGSEATYESGFVIDKFPISRPNLTFSTLTVSNMSPEDSSIYLCSVEIGRGLSETQYFGPGTRLLVL.

The chain has TRBV4-2 and TRBJ2-4; TRBD1 matches 8 bases. Germline V lookup: CDR1 LGHNA, CDR2 YNFKEQ. CDR3 length: 18 amino acids. The V and J ends lost 0 bases and 8 bases, in that order; junction bases with no gene match: 15. The CDR3 loop reads CASSQDPDGQGRKDIQYF. In DNA, the CDR3 is TGTGCCAGCAGCCAAGACCCCGACGGACAGGGCAGAAAGGACATTCAGTACTTC.

This chain uses TRBV30 with TRBJ1-3; 7 positions match TRBD1. Germline V CDR1 and CDR2: GTSNPN, SVGIG (reference sequence). The CDR3 extends over 16 amino acids. With V trimmed by 2 bases and J by 0 bases, 7 bases remained unmatched. CDR3 in DNA: TGTGCCTGGAGTCCAGGGGGACAGCACTCTGGAAACACCATATATTTT. This codes for CAWSPGGQHSGNTIYF.

This clonotype was picked up a small number of times. This chain links TRBV7-2 with TRBJ1-1; TRBD1 might be the D (6 bases). V lost 5 bases and J 1 base, leaving 11 bases between the germline ends. The CDR3 runs 14 residues. From germline, CDR1 is SGHTA and CDR2 FQGNSA. This CDR3 reads CASSPRTANTEAFF. CDR3 DNA: TGTGCCAGCAGCCCAAGGACAGCGAACACTGAAGCTTTCTTT.

This clonotype was detected only a few times. The chain has TRBV5-1 and TRBJ2-5; no definite D call. Trimming removed 5 bases at V and 5 bases at J, with 13 bases between. The CDR3 covers 13 residues. CDR1 and CDR2 from the germline V gene are SGHRS and YFSETQ. CDR3 amino acids: CASSRRPRETQYF. Here the CDR3 DNA reads TGCGCCAGCAGTCGTAGGCCGAGGGAGACCCAGTACTTC.